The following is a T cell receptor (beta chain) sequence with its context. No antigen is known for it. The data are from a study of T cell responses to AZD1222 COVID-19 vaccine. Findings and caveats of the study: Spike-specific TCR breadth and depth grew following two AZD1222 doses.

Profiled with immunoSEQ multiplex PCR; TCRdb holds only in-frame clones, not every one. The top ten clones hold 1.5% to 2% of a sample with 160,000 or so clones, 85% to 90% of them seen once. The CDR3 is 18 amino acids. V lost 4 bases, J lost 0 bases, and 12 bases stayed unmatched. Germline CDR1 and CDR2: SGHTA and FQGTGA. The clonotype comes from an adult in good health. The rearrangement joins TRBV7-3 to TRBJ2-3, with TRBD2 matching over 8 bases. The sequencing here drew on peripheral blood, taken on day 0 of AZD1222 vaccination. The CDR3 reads CASSSPRWPGGSTDTQYF. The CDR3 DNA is TGTGCCAGCAGCTCTCCGAGATGGCCGGGGGGGAGCACAGATACGCAGTATTTT.